The 7 T cell receptor beta chains below all came from one sample that was sequenced in a study of vaccination and CD4 T cells after COVID-19. The treatment here: roughly 10-day PBMC culture with coronavirus spike peptide pools or control peptides (ViraFEST assay). These receptors are not linked to any known antigen. Cultured CD4+ T cells had their DNA profiled by the Oncomine TCR Beta short-read assay. TCRdb called the PCR reads again in MiXCR, with one record for every CDR3 protein. The data show roughly 23,000 distinct CDR3 sequences, with around 42% seen just once and approximately 19% held by the top ten. The sample here was CD4+ T cells from blood, cultured in vitro, taken before SARS-CoV-2 vaccination. Receptors were obtained from a human donor who received a COVID-19 vaccine.

This clonotype turned up a few times. The chain employs TRBV20-1 and TRBJ2-1; D possibly corresponds to TRBD2 (5 bases). V lost 0 bases, J lost 0 bases, and 9 bases lay in between. Per the germline V gene, CDR1 is DFQATT and CDR2 is SNEGSKA (reference sequence). This CDR3 region has 15 residues. DNA of the CDR3: TGCAGTGCTAGAGATGGGAGCAGCTCCTACAATGAGCAGTTCTTC. Its protein is CSARDGSSSYNEQFF.

The rearrangement uses TRBV20-1 and TRBJ2-1, with 10 bases that match TRBD2. The CDR3 is made up of 17 amino acids. Germline V gene data show CDR1 as DFQATT and CDR2 as SNEGSKA (reference sequence). The V and J ends lost 3 bases and 0 bases, in that order; junction bases with no gene match: 8. The CDR3 sequence is CSARVPPSGGSYNEQFF. Written as DNA, the CDR3 is TGCAGTGCTAGGGTCCCCCCTAGCGGGGGCTCCTACAATGAGCAGTTCTTC.

The chain carries TRBV30 and TRBJ1-4; possible D gene TRBD1, 6 bases. The length of the CDR3 is 13 residues. The germline V and J ends were trimmed by 6 bases and 6 bases, with 14 bases remaining between them. In germline, CDR1 is GTSNPN, CDR2 SVGIG (reference sequence). CDR3 amino acids: CACYRAGDEKLFF. CDR3 nucleotides: TGTGCCTGTTACAGGGCCGGGGATGAAAAACTGTTTTTT.

The chain links TRBV12-3 or TRBV12-4 to TRBJ1-6; weak D call: TRBD1 (6 bases). V lost 5 bases to trimming and J lost 7 bases, with 9 bases between them. The CDR3 covers 13 residues. The DNA of the CDR3 is TGTGCCAGCAGTGAGACAGGAAATTCACCCCTCCACTTT. Amino acid sequence: CASSETGNSPLHF.

The rearrangement uses TRBV11-2 and TRBJ1-2; D call uncertain. V lost 1 base to trimming and J lost 4 bases, with 4 bases between them. Germline V gives CDR1 SGHAT, CDR2 FQNNGV. CDR3 length: 12 amino acids. The CDR3 DNA reads TGTGCCAGCAGCTTAGGTGGCTATGGCTACACCTTC. Translated: CASSLGGYGYTF.

This clonotype was recorded a few times. The rearrangement links TRBV24-1 to TRBJ2-2; TRBD2 aligns across 13 bases. The CDR3 has 16 amino acids. V trimming: 4 bases; J trimming: 13 bases; junction bases outside the gene matches: 11. CDR1 and CDR2 from the germline V gene are KGHDR and SFDVKD. The CDR3 is CATSESGTSGARLLFF. The CDR3 DNA sequence: TGTGCCACCAGTGAAAGTGGGACTAGCGGGGCCCGATTGCTGTTTTTT.

The chain links TRBV20-1 to TRBJ1-1, with a tentative D call TRBD1 (5 bases). Between the trimmed V and J ends, which lost 1 base and 1 base, there was a span of 7 bases. The CDR3 consists of 13 residues. Per the germline V gene, CDR1 is DFQATT and CDR2 is SNEGSKA (reference sequence). CDR3 bases: TGCAGTGCTAGAGGCGGGGGGAACACTGAAGCTTTCTTT. It translates to CSARGGGNTEAFF.